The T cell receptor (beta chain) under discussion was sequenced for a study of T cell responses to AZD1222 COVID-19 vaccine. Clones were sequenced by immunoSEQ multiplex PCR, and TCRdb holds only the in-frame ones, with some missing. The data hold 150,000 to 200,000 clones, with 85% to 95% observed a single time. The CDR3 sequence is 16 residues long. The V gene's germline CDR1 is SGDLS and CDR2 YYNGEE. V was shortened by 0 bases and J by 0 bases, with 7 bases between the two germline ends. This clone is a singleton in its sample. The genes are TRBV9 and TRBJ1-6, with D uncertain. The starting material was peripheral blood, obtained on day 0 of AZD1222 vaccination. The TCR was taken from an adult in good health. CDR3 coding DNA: TGTGCCAGCAGCGTAGATCCAGGCTCCTATAATTCACCCCTCCACTTT. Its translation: CASSVDPGSYNSPLHF.